This T cell receptor beta chain was sequenced during a study of shared clonotypes between healthy human individuals (TCRdb year 2020). In terms of the full investigation: The cohort included three men and a couple of women between 18 and 49 years of age. For each donor, CD4 naive and CD4 memory were each given three plates, CD8 naive was given two plates, and CD8 memory was given one plate. To estimate repertoire size and how much clonotype sharing occurs between individuals, the study deeply sequenced the blood TCR repertoires of five or six healthy adults. To increase sequencing depth and limit assay-specific biases, different laboratories used diverse techniques to prepare libraries and sequence TCR repertoires. Per donor, leukapheresis produced somewhere between about 0.85 and 8.9 billion PBMCs. Study-wide conclusions, independent of this receptor: Estimated clonotype richness was generally larger for naive than for memory subsets. Pairwise subsampling led to the expectation that sequencing depth would affect the degree of clonotype sharing among donors. Sampling was limited to blood, and TCR repertoires in tissue likely differ from TCR repertoires in blood. When several donors were compared, the shared fraction of clonotypes was about 5% for naive CD4, 3.5% to 4% for naive CD8, more than 2% for memory CD4, and 0.4% for memory CD8. Even with the large sequencing depth, rarefaction of the sorted-subset datasets indicated that sequencing was incomplete. Compared with non-shared clonotypes, clonotypes shared by all four sorted-subset donors had higher generation probabilities. The genetic and exposure-history diversity represented was limited by the small number of donors.

Of note for this clone: The antigen this receptor binds is unknown. Within one base of it there is no much larger clone, and no base qualities were kept.

Using the deep immunoSEQ assay, multiplex PCR amplified TCR CDR3 regions from genomic DNA. For each cell subset, the extracted genomic DNA was distributed evenly across all wells of several immunoSEQ 96-well plates, and each plate served as one replicate. For sorted subsets, around 200 ng genomic DNA, equal to about 30,000 T cell genomes, was loaded into each replicate PCR. Purified libraries were quantified with a Qubit 3.0 fluorometer, sized on a Bioanalyzer 2100, and re-quantified with the KAPA Library Quantification kit. Every immunoSEQ 96-well plate was sequenced on a dedicated single-read 150-cycle Illumina NextSeq 550 flow cell. For the original study's pipeline: The immunoSEQ output contained only junctional sequences without quality scores, so filtering could not match that applied to full-length reads. To assign V/J genes and CDR3, sequences were annotated using PyIR, a Python wrapper for IgBLAST v1.9, with IMGT germline references. Reads were removed for weak V/J assignments (E-value above 1e-6), missing CDR3, stop codons, out-of-frame junctions, or ambiguous translated residues. A V3J clonotype was defined by an identical inferred V gene, J gene, and CDR3 amino acid sequence. Percentage overlap between repertoires was computed as shared unique clonotypes divided by the size of the smaller repertoire. RTK rarefaction, the Chao1 estimator, and Recon v2.1 estimates of unobserved clonotypes were used to assess repertoire richness. For all TCRbeta clonotypes obtained by the gDNA method from four donors, generation probabilities were computed with OLGA. Held by TCRdb, this immuneACCESS table contains in-frame sequences only and omits some clones. Under half of the omission traces to an unresolved V gene where checked; the cause of the rest is unknown. D and trimming were read from the DNA, whereas the V and J calls and clone size are those reported in that table. The sample has over a million clones on record, around 76% of them singletons. The ten top clones hold about 1.5% of the sample.

The CDR3 goes from the cysteine to the phenylalanine over 13 residues. The CDR3 DNA has 39 bases and is translated from base 1. The V end loses 7 bases and the J end loses 5 bases, and a stretch of 14 bases separates them. The germline V gene supplies CDR1 SGHNT and CDR2 YENEEA. The donors were healthy, HIV-negative adults with no recently reported acute infections or vaccinations. Only Caucasian adults living in Nashville, Tennessee, USA were represented among the donors. CD4+ T cells were enriched through magnetic negative selection, after which naive cells were positively selected on CD45RA and the remaining negative fraction served as the memory subset. Blood was collected by leukapheresis, and PBMCs were isolated by Ficoll-Histopaque density gradient centrifugation and then cryopreserved in liquid nitrogen vapor phase. Analytical flow cytometry was used to check the purity and quantity of every magnetically sorted T cell population. Genomic DNA was isolated from every sorted fraction and measured by UV absorbance on a Nanodrop 2000c.

Sequenced material: memory CD4+ T cells sorted from blood. The intended sense of this specimen's cell subset or site label: CD45RA-negative fraction. This TCR came from a man aged 18 to 29 in good health. This chain is built from TRBV11-3 and TRBJ1-2, and TRBD1 may be the D gene, going by 5 matching bases. The bases are TGTGCCAGCACCGGGTCAGGGATTTATGGCTACACCTTC. Translated, this is CASTGSGIYGYTF. Beyond the CDR3, the reference TRBV11-3 and TRBJ1-2 genes provide the residues; the full variable domain reads: EAGVVQSPRYKIIEKKQPVAFWCNPISGHNTLYWYLQNLGQGPELLIRYENEEAVDDSQLPKDRFSAERLKGVDSTLKIQPAELGDSAVYLCASTGSGIYGYTFGSGTRLTVV.